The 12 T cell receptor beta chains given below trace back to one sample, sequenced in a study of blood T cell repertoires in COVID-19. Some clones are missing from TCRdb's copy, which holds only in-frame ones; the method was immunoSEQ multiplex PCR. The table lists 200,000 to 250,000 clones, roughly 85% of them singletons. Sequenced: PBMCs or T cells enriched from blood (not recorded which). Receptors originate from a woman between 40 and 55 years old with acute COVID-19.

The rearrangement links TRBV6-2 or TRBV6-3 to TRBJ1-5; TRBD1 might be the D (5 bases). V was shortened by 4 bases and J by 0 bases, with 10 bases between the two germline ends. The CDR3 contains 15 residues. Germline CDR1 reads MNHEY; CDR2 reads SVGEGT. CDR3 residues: CASSSQGYSNQPQHF. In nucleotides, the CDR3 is TGTGCCAGCAGTTCCCAGGGTTATAGCAATCAGCCCCAGCATTTT.

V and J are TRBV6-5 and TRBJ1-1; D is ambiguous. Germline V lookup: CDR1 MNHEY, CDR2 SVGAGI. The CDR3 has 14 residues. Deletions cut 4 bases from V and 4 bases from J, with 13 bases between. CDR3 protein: CASSSPRTTTEAFF. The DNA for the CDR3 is TGTGCCAGCAGTTCCCCGAGGACTACCACTGAAGCTTTCTTT.

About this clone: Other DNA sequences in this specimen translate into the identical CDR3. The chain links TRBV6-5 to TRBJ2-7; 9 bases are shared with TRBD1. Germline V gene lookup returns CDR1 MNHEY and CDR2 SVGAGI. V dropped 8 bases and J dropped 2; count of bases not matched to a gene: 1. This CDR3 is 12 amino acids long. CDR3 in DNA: TGTGCCAGCGGGACAGGGCCCTACGAGCAGTACTTC. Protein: CASGTGPYEQYF.

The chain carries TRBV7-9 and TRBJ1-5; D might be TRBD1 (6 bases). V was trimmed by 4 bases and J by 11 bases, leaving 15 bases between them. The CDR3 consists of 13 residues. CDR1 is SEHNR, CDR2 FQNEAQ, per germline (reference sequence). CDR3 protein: CASSSPTGRSQHF. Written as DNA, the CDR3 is TGTGCCAGCAGCTCGCCGACAGGCCGTTCCCAGCATTTT.

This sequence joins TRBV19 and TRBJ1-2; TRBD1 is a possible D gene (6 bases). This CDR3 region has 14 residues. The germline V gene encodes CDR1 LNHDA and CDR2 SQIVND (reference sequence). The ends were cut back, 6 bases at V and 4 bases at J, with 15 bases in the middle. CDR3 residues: CASRVQGGGYGYTF. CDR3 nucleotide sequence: TGTGCCAGTAGGGTACAGGGTGGTGGCTATGGCTACACCTTC.

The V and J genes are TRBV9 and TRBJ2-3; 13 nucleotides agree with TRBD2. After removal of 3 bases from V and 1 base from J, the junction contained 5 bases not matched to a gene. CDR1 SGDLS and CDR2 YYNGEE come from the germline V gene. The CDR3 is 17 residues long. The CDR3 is CASSETSGGFGTDTQYF. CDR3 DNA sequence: TGTGCCAGCAGCGAGACTAGCGGGGGGTTCGGCACAGATACGCAGTATTTT.

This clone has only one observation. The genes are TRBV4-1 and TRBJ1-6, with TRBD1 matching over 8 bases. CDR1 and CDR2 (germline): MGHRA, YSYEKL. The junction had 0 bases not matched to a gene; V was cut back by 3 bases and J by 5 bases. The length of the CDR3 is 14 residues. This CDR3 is CASSQGQDNSPLHF. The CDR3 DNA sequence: TGCGCCAGCAGCCAGGGACAGGATAATTCACCCCTCCACTTT.

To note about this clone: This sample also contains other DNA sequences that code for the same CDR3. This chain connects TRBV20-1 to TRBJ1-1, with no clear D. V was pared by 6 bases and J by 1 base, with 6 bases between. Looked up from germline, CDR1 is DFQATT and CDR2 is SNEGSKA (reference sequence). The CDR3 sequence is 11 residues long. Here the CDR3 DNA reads TGCAGTGCCCCGCGGAACACTGAAGCTTTCTTT. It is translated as CSAPRNTEAFF.

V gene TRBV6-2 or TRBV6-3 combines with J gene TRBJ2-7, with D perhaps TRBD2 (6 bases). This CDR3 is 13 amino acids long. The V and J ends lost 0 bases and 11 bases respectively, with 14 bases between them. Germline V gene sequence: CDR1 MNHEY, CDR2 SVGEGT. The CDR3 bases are TGTGCCAGCAGTTACTCGGGGGGTCGCAGTGAGTACGTC. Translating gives CASSYSGGRSEYV.

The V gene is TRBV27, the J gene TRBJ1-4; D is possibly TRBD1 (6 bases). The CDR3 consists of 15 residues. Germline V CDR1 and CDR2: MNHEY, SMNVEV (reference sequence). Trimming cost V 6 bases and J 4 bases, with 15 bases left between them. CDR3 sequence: CASSYGRQVNEKLFF. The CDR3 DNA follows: TGTGCCAGCAGCTACGGACGACAGGTTAATGAAAAACTGTTTTTT. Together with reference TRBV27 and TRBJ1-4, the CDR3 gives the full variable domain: EAQVTQNPRYLITVTGKKLTVTCSQNMNHEYMSWYRQDPGLGLRQIYYSMNVEVTDKGDVPEGYKVSRKEKRNFPLILESPSPNQTSLYFCASSYGRQVNEKLFFGSGTQLSVL.

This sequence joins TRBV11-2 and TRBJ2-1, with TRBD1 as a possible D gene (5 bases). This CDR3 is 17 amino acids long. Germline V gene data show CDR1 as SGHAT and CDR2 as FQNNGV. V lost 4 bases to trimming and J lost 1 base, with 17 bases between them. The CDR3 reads CASSYPGSLISYNEQFF. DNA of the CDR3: TGTGCCAGCAGCTATCCAGGGTCCCTTATTTCCTACAATGAGCAGTTCTTC.

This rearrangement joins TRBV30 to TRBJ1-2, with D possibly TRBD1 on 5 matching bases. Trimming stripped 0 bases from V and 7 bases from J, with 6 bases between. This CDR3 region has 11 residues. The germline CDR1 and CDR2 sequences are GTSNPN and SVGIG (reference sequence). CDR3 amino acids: CAWSVGVGYTF. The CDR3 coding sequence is TGTGCCTGGAGTGTAGGGGTTGGCTACACCTTC.